This TCR beta chain was sequenced in a study of cytomegalovirus exposure and HLA in healthy donors (TCRdb year 2017). For context, the study as a whole: According to an earlier analysis of 450 to 650 of the donors, about 179 million T cells yielded 117 million unique TCR beta sequences and about 300 Gb of sequence data. An early release that covered 640 HLA-typed donors contained approximately 290 gigabases of sequencing data and approximately 85 million unique TCR sequences. Among the approximately 400 genotyped donors, about 83% belonged to the genetic ancestry cluster associated with self-reported Caucasian donors. The study was designed to test whether signatures of past pathogen exposure could be identified by cataloging public T cell receptors. The study profiled the T cell repertoires of about 720 subjects by immunosequencing and related them to cytomegalovirus serostatus. Besides the first cohort of around 670 subjects, a separate validation cohort made up of roughly 120 different subjects was used. To predict cytomegalovirus infection status, the study brought together high-throughput TCR immunosequencing, statistical association of individual TCRs with disease status, and machine learning. A later analysis re-examined previously published TCR beta repertoires from more than 600 donors and added high-resolution HLA genotyping to investigate patterns of TCR occurrence. Rather than using new phenotypic data, the later analysis identified candidate immune exposures from TCR beta sequences and from how often those sequences occurred across donors. In an earlier analysis of over 550 of the donors, high-throughput TCR beta sequencing was used to judge whether each TCR beta V gene segment behaved as functional or pseudogenic. Alongside the repertoire data, information on donor age, sex, ethnicity and CMV serostatus was compiled. In a later genetic analysis, genome-wide SNP genotypes for about 55% of the roughly 700 donors were used, and that subset was treated as a discovery cohort. Every repertoire in the discovery cohort had been generated on one and the same sequencing platform. HLA typing included class I and class II loci at four-digit resolution. Typing coverage differed by locus: A, B, C, DRB1 and DQB1 were typed in roughly 620-630 donors, DQA1 in 500 to 550, DPA1 in approximately 600, and DPB1 in 400 to 480. Roughly 5 DR-DQ haplotypes were handled as single units for association and clustering, since linkage in the cohort was strong. Among roughly 400 genotyped donors of the cohort, an average of about 220,000 unique TCR beta nucleotide sequences was sequenced per donor, of which 15% to 20% were non-productive. The paper as a whole reports these results and caveats: A cluster of highly shared sequence variants was judged likely to represent a technical artifact of the sequencing pipeline. HLA typing was unavailable for some donors at each locus, so association tests used only the typed subset. The cohort was sequenced for TCR beta chains only, and without alpha or paired-chain data the features that could be detected were limited. Three of the identified cytomegalovirus-associated TCR beta chains were confirmed in vitro to be specific for cytomegalovirus antigens. In a later analysis, TCR association rates were found to vary across HLA loci, with the most associated TCRs seen for DRB1 alleles and the fewest for HLA-C alleles. A further reported finding was that TCR beta sequences accurately predicted the HLA-A and HLA-B alleles for most subjects in the first cohort. Compared with the approximately 670-donor mean, donors in an Asian-associated ancestry cluster had fewer N-insertions in productive TCRs, according to a later genetic analysis. In both the original and validation cohorts, the classifier was reported to diagnose cytomegalovirus status with high specificity and sensitivity. The earlier analysis of nearly 600 of the donors excluded some 15 rarely observed V segments, including chromosome 9 orphons, because counts were too low. In a later genetic analysis, a missense DCLRE1C variant was associated with V-gene and J-gene trimming of TCR beta chains, and the association was replicated in an independent cohort. Most TCR sequences were observed very rarely across donors, whereas some public TCRs were present in many individuals. The 87-base-pair reads could not distinguish some IMGT-functional V segments, including TRBV6-2 and TRBV6-3, so those segments were excluded. A total of roughly 160 TCR beta chains were listed by the study as associated with cytomegalovirus. In a later analysis, most CMV-associated TCR beta chains were found to appear HLA-restricted, with HLA associations seemingly driven largely by CMV exposure. Several of the top co-occurrence clusters appeared to be linked to parvovirus B19, influenza, CMV and Epstein-Barr virus, according to a later analysis. Immune exposure information for the cohort was limited to CMV serostatus. Linkage disequilibrium might explain the correlated functional status among segregating V segments, but an unknown experimental factor could not be ruled out. Roughly uniform sequencing depth across donors was assumed in presence/absence analyses, although this assumption may not hold. Assigning TCR associations to individual alleles was difficult when HLA alleles, especially DR and DQ, strongly co-occurred. In a later analysis, HLA-associated TCR beta chains showed more clonal expansion and lower generation probabilities than non-associated chains that were equally common. Broadly in line with IMGT annotations, most TCR beta V segments showed up in productive rearrangements about 87% or about 30% of the time in an earlier analysis of roughly 590 of the donors. In a later analysis, about 17,000 TCR beta sequences were associated with specific HLA alleles at a false discovery rate of 0.05. It was suggested by the authors that the approach could potentially be generalized to other disease states and immunological phenotypes.

The cohort comprised hundreds of healthy bone marrow donors. At the time of sampling, all cohort members were nominally healthy, though unrecorded immune exposures were likely present. The donor was CMV seronegative and was included in the group of a few hundred seronegative cohort members. Each donor provided a peripheral blood sample, and peripheral blood mononuclear cells were used for TCR beta sequencing. Genomic DNA was extracted from the blood cell samples with the Qiagen DNeasy Blood Extraction Kit. Libraries were constructed by the immunoSEQ multiplex PCR assay. The multiplex PCR relied on a mix of 60 forward primers for TCR Vbeta segments and 13 reverse primers for TCR Jbeta segments. The CDR3 region of rearranged TCR beta genes was amplified from genomic DNA by a multiplex PCR assay. The amplified TCR beta libraries were sequenced on the Illumina HiSeq System as 87-base-pair reads. The authors' pipeline ran thus. A later analysis tallied tens of millions of unique TCR beta chains across the 666 repertoires, and around 9.9 million of those chains were shared by two or more donors. Raw reads were error-corrected and collapsed into unique sequences by a nearest-neighbor algorithm in which closely related sequences were merged to remove PCR and sequencing errors. V, D and J gene segments were assigned by aligning CDR3 sequences to IMGT reference sequences. For a sequence to be retained, a match of at least six nucleotides was required to both a V gene segment and a J gene segment. A rearrangement counted as productive if the CDR3 had no stop codons and remained in frame with V and J, and every other rearrangement counted as non-productive. CDR3 was defined according to IMGT convention as the region running from the second conserved V-encoded cysteine to the conserved J-encoded phenylalanine. Sequences without an unambiguous match to a single V gene segment were excluded from the earlier analysis of about 630 of the donors. In an earlier analysis of 587 of the donors, a V segment was called functional when productive rearrangements were above 56.7%, and segregating when the standard deviation between donors exceeded 5%. A statistical classification framework was built to diagnose cytomegalovirus status from the catalog of TCR beta chain sequences. In a later analysis, V and J genes were assigned by comparing TCR nucleotide sequences against IMGT/GENE-DB human TR gene sequences. The TCRdist pipeline was used in a later analysis to assign CDR3 sequences and most-parsimonious VDJ recombination scenarios. In a later analysis, every TCR beta chain was defined by the combination of its CDR3 amino acid sequence and its V-gene family, and reads without a unique V-gene family were dropped. To address suspected cross-contamination and a sequencing artifact, a later analysis removed approximately 600 highly shared, low-generation-probability nucleotide sequences. In a later analysis, a clonal expansion index for each public chain was calculated from normalized within-repertoire ranks of inferred template counts. A later analysis computed generation probabilities with a VDJ recombination model fitted to out-of-frame rearrangements, and checked the results against IGoR. Hypergeometric tests were used in a later analysis to score TCR-TCR, TCR-HLA and TCR-CMV co-occurrence, with a repertoire-size bias correction applied to the TCR pairs. False discovery rates were estimated in a later analysis by permuting HLA or CMV assignments 20 times. In a later analysis, co-occurring TCRs were grouped with DBSCAN, and TCRdist sequence similarity was added when clustering was performed within HLA-allele-positive subsets. For co-occurrence clustering, repertoires with fewer than 30,000 or more than 120,000 public chains were excluded, along with a handful of repertoires with anomalous nucleotide sharing. The source is immuneACCESS, and TCRdb retained only in-frame sequences with V and J called. Part of the clones is not carried over; for the studies checked, unresolved V genes explain less than half of this, and the remainder is unexplained. That table furnishes V, J and clone size, whereas the DNA furnished D and trimming. The sample records about 200,000 clones, 70% to 85% of which are singletons. The biggest ten clones account for 3.5% to 4% of the sample.

The CDR3 sequence holds 14 residues, the cysteine and phenylalanine included. Only CDR3 DNA remains: 42 bases, in frame from the first base. V loses 10 bases, J loses 2 bases, and the germline ends lie 18 bases apart. Based on the germline V gene (reference sequence), the CDR1 and CDR2 sequences are MNHEY and SMNVEV. Comments on this clone: The specificity of this receptor is unknown. Base qualities are missing; no much larger clone stands one base away.

The rearrangement combines TRBV27 with TRBJ2-7, with TRBD1 as a weak D call on 6 bases. The sequencing input was PBMCs. The sequence was obtained from a male donor in good health and CMV-seronegative. The CDR3 region has the sequence CATARGTRAYEQYF. Here is the DNA: TGTGCCACCGCACGTGGGACACGGGCCTACGAGCAGTACTTC.